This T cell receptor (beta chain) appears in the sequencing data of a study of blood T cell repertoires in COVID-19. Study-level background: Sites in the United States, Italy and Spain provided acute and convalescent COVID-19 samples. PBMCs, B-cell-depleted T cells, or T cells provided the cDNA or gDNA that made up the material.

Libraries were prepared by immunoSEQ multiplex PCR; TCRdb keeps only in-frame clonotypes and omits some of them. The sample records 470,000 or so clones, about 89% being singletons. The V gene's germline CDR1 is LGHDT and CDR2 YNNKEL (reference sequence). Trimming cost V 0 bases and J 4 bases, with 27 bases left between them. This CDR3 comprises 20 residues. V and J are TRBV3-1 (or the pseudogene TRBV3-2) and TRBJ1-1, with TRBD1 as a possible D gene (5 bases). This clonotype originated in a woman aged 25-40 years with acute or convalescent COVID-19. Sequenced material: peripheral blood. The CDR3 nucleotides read TGTGCCAGCAGCCAAGATCTTTATCGGATCGTGGACATCCCCACCACTGAAGCTTTCTTT. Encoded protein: CASSQDLYRIVDIPTTEAFF.